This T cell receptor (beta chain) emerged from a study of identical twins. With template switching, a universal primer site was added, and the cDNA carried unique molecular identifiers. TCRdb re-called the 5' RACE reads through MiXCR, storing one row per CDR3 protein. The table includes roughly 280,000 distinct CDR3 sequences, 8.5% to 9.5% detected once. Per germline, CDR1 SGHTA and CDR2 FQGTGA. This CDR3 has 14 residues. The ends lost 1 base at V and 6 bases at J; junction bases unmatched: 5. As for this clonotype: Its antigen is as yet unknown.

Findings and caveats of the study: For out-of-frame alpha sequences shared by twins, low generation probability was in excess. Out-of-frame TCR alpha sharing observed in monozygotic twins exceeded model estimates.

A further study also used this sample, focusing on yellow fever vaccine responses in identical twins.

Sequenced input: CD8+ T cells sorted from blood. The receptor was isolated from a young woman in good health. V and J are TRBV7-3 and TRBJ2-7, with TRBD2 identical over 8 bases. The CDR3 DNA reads TGTGCCAGCAGCTTAATAGCGGGGATGGGCGAGCAGTACTTC. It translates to CASSLIAGMGEQYF.